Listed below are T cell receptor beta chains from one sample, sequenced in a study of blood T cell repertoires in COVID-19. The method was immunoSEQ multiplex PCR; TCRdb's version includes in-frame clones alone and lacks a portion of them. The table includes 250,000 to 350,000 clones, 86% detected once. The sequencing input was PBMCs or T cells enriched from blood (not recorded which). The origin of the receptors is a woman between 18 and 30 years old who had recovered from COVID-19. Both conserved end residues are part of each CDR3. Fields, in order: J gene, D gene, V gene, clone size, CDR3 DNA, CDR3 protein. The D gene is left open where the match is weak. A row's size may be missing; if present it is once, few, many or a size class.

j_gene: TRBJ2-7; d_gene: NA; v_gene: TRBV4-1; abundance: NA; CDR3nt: TGCGCCAGCAGCCAAGCCCGGTTGAGCTCCTACGAGCAGTACTTC; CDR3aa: CASSQARLSSYEQYF
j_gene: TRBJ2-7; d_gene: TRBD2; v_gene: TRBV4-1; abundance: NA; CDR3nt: TGCGCCAGCAGCCAAGTAGGGACTAGTACCTACGAGCAGTACTTC; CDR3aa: CASSQVGTSTYEQYF
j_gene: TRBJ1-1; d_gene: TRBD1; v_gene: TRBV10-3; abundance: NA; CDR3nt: TGTGCCATCAGTGAGGACAGGGCTGGCACTGAAGCTTTCTTT; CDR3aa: CAISEDRAGTEAFF
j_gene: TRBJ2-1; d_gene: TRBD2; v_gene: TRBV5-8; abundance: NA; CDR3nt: TGTGCCAGCAGCTCGCCGGGGGCTAGCGGGGGCGACCTAGTCGACGAGCAGTTCTTC; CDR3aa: CASSSPGASGGDLVDEQFF
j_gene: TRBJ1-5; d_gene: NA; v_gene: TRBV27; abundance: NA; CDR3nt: TGTGCCAGCAGTTTTCAGGGGTACGATCAGCCCCAGCATTTT; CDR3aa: CASSFQGYDQPQHF
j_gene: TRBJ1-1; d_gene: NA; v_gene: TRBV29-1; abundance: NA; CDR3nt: TGCAGCGTTTACAGTACTGAAGCTTTCTTT; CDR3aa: CSVYSTEAFF
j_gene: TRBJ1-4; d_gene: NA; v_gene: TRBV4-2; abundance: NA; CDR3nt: TGTGCCAGCAGCCATGCCGGGACACGGACTAATGAAAAACTGTTTTTT; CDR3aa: CASSHAGTRTNEKLFF
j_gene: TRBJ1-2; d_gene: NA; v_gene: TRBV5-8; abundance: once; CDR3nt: TGTGCCAGCAGCTTGGCCGGCGACAGGTCAATCCACTTC; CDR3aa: CASSLAGDRSIHF
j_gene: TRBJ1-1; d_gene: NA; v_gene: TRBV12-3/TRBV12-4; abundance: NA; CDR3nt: TGTGCCAGCAGTCCGGGGTCTCTCGGCGCTTTCTTT; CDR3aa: CASSPGSLGAFF
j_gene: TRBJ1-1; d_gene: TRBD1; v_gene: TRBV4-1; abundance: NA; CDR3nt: TGCGCCAGCAGCCACACGACAGGGGATTACACTGAAGCTTTCTTT; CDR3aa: CASSHTTGDYTEAFF
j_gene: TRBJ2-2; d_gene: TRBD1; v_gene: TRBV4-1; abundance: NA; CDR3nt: TGCGCCAGCAGCCAAGAGGTGGCAGGGGGCCACGGGGAGCTGTTTTTT; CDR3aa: CASSQEVAGGHGELFF
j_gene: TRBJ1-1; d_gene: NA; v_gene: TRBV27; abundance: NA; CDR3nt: TGTGCCAGCAGTGAGTATTTGGGGAGGACTGAAGCTTTCTTT; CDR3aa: CASSEYLGRTEAFF
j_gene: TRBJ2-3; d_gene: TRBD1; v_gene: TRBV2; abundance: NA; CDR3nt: TGTGCCAGCAGTGAGGACAGGGGGTACACAGATACGCAGTATTTT; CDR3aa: CASSEDRGYTDTQYF
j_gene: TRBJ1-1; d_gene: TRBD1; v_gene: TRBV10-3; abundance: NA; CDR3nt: TGTGCCATCAGTGAGGGGGACAGGGGGCGCCTCACTGAAGCTTTCTTT; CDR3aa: CAISEGDRGRLTEAFF
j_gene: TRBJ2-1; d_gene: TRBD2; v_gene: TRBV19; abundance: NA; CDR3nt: TGTGCCAGTAGTTATGGGACTAGCGCGAACAATGAGCAGTTCTTC; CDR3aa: CASSYGTSANNEQFF
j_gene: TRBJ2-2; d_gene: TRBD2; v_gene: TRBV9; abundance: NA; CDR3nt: TGTGCCAGCAGCTCCCGGCTAGCGGGAGGGCCCGGGGAGCTGTTTTTT; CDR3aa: CASSSRLAGGPGELFF
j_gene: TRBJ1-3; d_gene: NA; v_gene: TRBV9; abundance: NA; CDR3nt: TGTGCCAGCAGCGCCTTTACAGGGCTCTCTGGAAACACCATATATTTT; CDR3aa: CASSAFTGLSGNTIYF
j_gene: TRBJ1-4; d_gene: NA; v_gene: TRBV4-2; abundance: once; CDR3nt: TGTGCCAGCAGCCAAGATCATCGGGGGGCTAATGAAAAACTGTTTTTT; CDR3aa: CASSQDHRGANEKLFF
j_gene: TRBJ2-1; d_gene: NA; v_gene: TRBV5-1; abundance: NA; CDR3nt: TGCGCCAGCAGCTTAGGGACAGAGGGAGGTGAGCAGTTCTTC; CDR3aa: CASSLGTEGGEQFF
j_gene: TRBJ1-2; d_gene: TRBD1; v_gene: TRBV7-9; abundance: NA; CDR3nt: TGTGCCAGCAGCCCGGACAGGGTTAACTATGGCTACACCTTC; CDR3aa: CASSPDRVNYGYTF
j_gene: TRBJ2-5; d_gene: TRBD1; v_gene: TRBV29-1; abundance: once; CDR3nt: TGCAGCGTTGCGGGGGACAGGGCAACCCAGTACTTC; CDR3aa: CSVAGDRATQYF
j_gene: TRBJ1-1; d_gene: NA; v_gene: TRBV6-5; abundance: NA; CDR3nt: TGTGCCAGCATCGCCCCGGCGGTGAACACTGAAGCTTTCTTT; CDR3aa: CASIAPAVNTEAFF
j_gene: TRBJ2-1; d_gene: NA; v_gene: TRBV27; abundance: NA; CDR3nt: TGTGCCAGCAGTTTACAGGGGGAGCAGTTCTTC; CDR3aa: CASSLQGEQFF
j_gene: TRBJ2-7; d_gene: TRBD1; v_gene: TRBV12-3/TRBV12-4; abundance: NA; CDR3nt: TGTGCCAGCAGTTTAGGGGGGACAGGGAACTTC; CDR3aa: CASSLGGTGNF
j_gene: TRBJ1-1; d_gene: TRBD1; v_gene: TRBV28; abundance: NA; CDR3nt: TGTGCCAGCAGCCTTGGACAGGGTGACACTGAAGCTTTCTTT; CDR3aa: CASSLGQGDTEAFF
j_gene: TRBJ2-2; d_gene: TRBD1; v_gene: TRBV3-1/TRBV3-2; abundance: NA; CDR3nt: TGTGCCAGCAGCCTGTGGACAGGGAACACCGGGGAGCTGTTTTTT; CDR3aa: CASSLWTGNTGELFF
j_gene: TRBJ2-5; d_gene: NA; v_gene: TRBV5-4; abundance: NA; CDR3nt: TGTGCCAGCAGCTTGGGTACACAAGAGACCCAGTACTTC; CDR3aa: CASSLGTQETQYF
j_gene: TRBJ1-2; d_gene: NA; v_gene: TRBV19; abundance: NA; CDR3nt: TGTGCCAGTAGTACCTCGGGACACCTAGCTAACTATGGCTACACCTTC; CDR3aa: CASSTSGHLANYGYTF
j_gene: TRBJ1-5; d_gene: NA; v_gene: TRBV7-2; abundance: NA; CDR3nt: TGTGCCAGCAGCTCCGAAAAACAGGGACGCCAGCATTTT; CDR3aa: CASSSEKQGRQHF
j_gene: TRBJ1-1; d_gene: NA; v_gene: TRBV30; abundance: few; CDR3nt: TGTGCCTGGAGTGCGGTCGACGGGGCTTTCTTT; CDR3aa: CAWSAVDGAFF
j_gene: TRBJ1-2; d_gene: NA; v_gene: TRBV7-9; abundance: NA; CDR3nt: TGTGCCAGCAGCTTAGTCGCTTTAGAGATCTATGGCTACACCTTC; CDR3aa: CASSLVALEIYGYTF
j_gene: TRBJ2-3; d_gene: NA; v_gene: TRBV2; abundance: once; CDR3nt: TGTGCCAGCAGTAGGGCAGGGCCAGATACGCAGTATTTT; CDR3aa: CASSRAGPDTQYF
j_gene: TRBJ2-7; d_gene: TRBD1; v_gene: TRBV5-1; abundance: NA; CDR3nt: TGCGCCAGCAGCTTGGGGACAGGGGGCGCGTACGAGCAGTACTTC; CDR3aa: CASSLGTGGAYEQYF
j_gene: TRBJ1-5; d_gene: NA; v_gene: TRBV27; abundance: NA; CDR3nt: TGTGCCAGCAGTTTATCCCCGTATAGCAATCAGCCCCAGCATTTT; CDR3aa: CASSLSPYSNQPQHF
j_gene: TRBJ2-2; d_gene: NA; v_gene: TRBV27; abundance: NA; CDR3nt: TGTGCCAGCAGTTTTTTTGGGGGCGCCGGGGAGCTGTTTTTT; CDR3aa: CASSFFGGAGELFF
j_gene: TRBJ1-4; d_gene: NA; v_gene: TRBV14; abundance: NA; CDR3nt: TGTGCCAGCAGCCATGGGCAGTTGGATGAAAAACTGTTTTTT; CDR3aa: CASSHGQLDEKLFF
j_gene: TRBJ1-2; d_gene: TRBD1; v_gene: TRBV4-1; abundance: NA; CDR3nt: TGCGCCAGCAGCCAAGATCGGACAGGGGGCGAATCATTTTGGGACTATGGCTACACCTTC; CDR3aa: CASSQDRTGGESFWDYGYTF
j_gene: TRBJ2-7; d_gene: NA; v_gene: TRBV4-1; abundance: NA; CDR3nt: TGCGCCAGCAGCCAAGAGACGGGGACGGAGGGGTGGGAGCAGTACTTC; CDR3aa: CASSQETGTEGWEQYF
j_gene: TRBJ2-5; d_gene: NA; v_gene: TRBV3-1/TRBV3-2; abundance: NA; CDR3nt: TGTGCCAGCAGCCAAGTAGGGGGAGAGACCCAGTACTTC; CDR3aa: CASSQVGGETQYF
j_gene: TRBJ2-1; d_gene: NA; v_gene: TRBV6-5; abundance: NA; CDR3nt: TGTGCCAGCAGTTACTCTAGGTCCCTGGACAAGTTCTTC; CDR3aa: CASSYSRSLDKFF
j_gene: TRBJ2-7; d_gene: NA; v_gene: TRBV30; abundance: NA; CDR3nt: TGTGCCTGGAGTACGACTAGACCCGAGCAGTACTTC; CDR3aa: CAWSTTRPEQYF
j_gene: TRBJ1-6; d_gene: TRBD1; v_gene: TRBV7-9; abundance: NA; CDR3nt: TGTGCCAGCAGCTATGGACAGGGGAATTCACCCCTCCACTTT; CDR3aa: CASSYGQGNSPLHF
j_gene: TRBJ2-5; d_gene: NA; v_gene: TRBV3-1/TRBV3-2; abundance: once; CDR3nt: TGTGCCAGCAGCCAAGTATCTCCAGAGACCCAGTACTTC; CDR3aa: CASSQVSPETQYF
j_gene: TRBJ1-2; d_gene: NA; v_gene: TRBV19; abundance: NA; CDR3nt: TGTGCCAGTAAAAGTGGCAGGGGCCGTTATGGCTACACCTTC; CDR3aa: CASKSGRGRYGYTF
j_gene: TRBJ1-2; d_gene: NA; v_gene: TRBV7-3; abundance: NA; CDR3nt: TGTGCCAGCAGCTTAGGCGGGGCTAACTATGGCTACACCTTC; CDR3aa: CASSLGGANYGYTF